This TCR beta chain was profiled in a study of T cells in Graves' hyperthyroidism and ophthalmopathy. Study-wide findings and caveats: Ophthalmopathy got predicted by the model a median 6.5 months before its onset.

Uncontrolled infection, other autoimmune disease, pregnancy or lactation led to exclusion. The CDR3 spans 14 residues. From germline, CDR1 is LNHNV and CDR2 YYDKDF (reference sequence). V was pared by 1 base and J by 8 bases, with 14 bases between. Notes on this clonotype: Its matching antigen is unknown.

Amplified TCR beta CDR3 regions derived from RNA transcripts. Initially, a first-round RT-PCR of the TCR CDR3 employed the HTBI primer set. From the multiplex PCR reads, TCRdb called clonotypes with MiXCR, one entry per CDR3 protein. The table shows about 570,000 distinct CDR3 sequences, with more than 45% occurring only once. Sequenced sample: peripheral blood or thyroid tissue (not recorded which). This chain links TRBV15 with TRBJ1-1, with no clear D. This TCR was recovered from an adult woman with Graves' disease, either hyperthyroidism or ophthalmopathy (not recorded which). The CDR3 sequence: CATSRGATFSEAFF. The CDR3 nucleotides are TGTGCCACCAGCAGAGGAGCGACTTTCTCGGAAGCTTTCTTT.